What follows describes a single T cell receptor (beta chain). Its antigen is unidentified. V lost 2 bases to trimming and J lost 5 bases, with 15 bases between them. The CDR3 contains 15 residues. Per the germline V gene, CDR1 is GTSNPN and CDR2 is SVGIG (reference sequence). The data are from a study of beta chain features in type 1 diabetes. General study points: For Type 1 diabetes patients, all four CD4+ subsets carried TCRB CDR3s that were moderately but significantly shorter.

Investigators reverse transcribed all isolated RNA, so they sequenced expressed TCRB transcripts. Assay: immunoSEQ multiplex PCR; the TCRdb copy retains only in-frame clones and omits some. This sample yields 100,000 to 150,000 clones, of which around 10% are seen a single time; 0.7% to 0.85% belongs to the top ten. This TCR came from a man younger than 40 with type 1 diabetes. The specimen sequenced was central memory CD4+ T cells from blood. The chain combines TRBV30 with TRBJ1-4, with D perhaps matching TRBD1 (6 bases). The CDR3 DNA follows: TGTGCCTGGAGTCAAGGAAGGGGGGGGAATGAAAAACTGTTTTTT. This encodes CAWSQGRGGNEKLFF.